The rows below give T cell receptor beta chains drawn from one sample of a study of T cell repertoires in cytomegalovirus infection. TCRdb recomputed calls from the reads with MiXCR, one row per CDR3 protein. The data show approximately 200,000 distinct CDR3 sequences, approximately 24% seen once. The sample taken for sequencing was CD8+ T cells from PBMCs. These receptor sequences come from a human donor in good health (CMV status not recorded). Some clones in this sample may be carry-over from other donors' samples. Each CDR3 is given with its conserved first and last residue. The D gene is left open where the match is weak. A row's size may be missing; if present it is once, few, many or a size class.

>TRBJ2-5|many|TRBV12-3/TRBV12-4|-
CASSSTGSQETQYF
TGTGCCAGCAGTTCAACAGGGAGCCAAGAGACCCAGTACTTC
>TRBJ2-2|once|TRBV19|-
CASSMWRNTGELFF
TGTGCCAGTAGTATGTGGCGGAACACCGGGGAGCTGTTTTTT
>TRBJ2-1|-|TRBV7-8|-
CASSLTTLYNEQFF
TGTGCCAGCAGCTTGACCACCCTATACAATGAGCAGTTCTTC
>TRBJ2-1|many|TRBV28|TRBD1
CATSDRGLHEQFF
TGTGCCACCTCGGACAGGGGGCTCCATGAGCAGTTCTTC
>TRBJ2-6|few|TRBV7-9|-
CASSLGRSPSGANVLTF
TGTGCCAGCAGCTTAGGGCGTAGTCCTTCTGGGGCCAACGTCCTGACTTTC
>TRBJ2-2|-|TRBV4-1|-
CASSQGVTGELFF
TGCGCCAGCAGCCAAGGGGTTACCGGGGAGCTGTTTTTT
>TRBJ1-2|-|TRBV5-6|TRBD1
CASSPRGRQGVNGYTF
TGTGCCAGCAGCCCCCGTGGGCGACAGGGAGTGAACGGCTACACCTTC
>TRBJ1-4|many|TRBV7-9|-
CASSFLGSNEKLFF
TGTGCCAGCAGCTTTTTAGGGTCTAATGAAAAACTGTTTTTT
>TRBJ2-2|few|TRBV5-4|TRBD1
CASSFQGAGELFF
TGTGCCAGCAGCTTTCAGGGGGCCGGGGAGCTGTTTTTT
>TRBJ2-2|many|TRBV7-2|-
CASSLDRTGLGTGELFF
TGTGCCAGCAGCTTAGACAGGACGGGCCTGGGCACCGGGGAGCTGTTTTTT
>TRBJ2-6|many|TRBV29-1|-
CSVRQSSGANVLTF
TGCAGCGTTCGGCAGAGCTCTGGGGCCAACGTCCTGACTTTC
>TRBJ1-1|-|TRBV20-1|-
CSARVSGPERMNTEAFF
TGCAGTGCTAGAGTTTCGGGGCCTGAACGAATGAACACTGAAGCTTTCTTT
>TRBJ2-2|few|TRBV20-1|-
CSAMGQNTGELFF
TGCAGTGCTATGGGGCAGAACACCGGGGAGCTGTTTTTT
>TRBJ1-1|-|TRBV20-1|-
CSAKGMNTEAFF
TGCAGTGCCAAGGGGATGAACACTGAAGCTTTCTTT
>TRBJ2-2|few|TRBV7-9|-
CASSDKTGELFF
TGTGCCAGCAGCGATAAAACCGGGGAGCTGTTTTTT
>TRBJ2-1|-|TRBV7-3|-
CASSLLGASVTSNEQFF
TGTGCCAGCAGCTTACTCGGGGCTAGCGTAACTTCCAATGAGCAGTTCTTC
>TRBJ2-7|-|TRBV15|TRBD1
CATSRGDRAYEQYF
TGTGCCACCAGCAGAGGGGACAGGGCCTACGAGCAGTACTTC
>TRBJ2-5|-|TRBV9|TRBD2
CASSVGGAIQETQYF
TGTGCCAGCAGCGTGGGAGGGGCGATACAAGAGACCCAGTACTTC
>TRBJ2-5|few|TRBV7-2|-
CASSLLSLRGRGETQYF
TGTGCCAGCAGCTTACTAAGTTTGCGGGGGCGGGGAGAGACCCAGTACTTC
>TRBJ2-1|-|TRBV19|-
CASSASEGNNEQFF
TGTGCCAGTAGTGCCTCAGAGGGGAACAATGAGCAGTTCTTC
>TRBJ1-5|once|TRBV6-2/TRBV6-3|TRBD1
CASSYGQANQPQHF
TGTGCCAGCAGTTACGGACAGGCAAATCAGCCCCAGCATTTT
>TRBJ2-2|many|TRBV12-3/TRBV12-4|TRBD2
CASSHPPGLAGGPSTGELFF
TGTGCCAGCAGCCACCCCCCGGGACTAGCGGGGGGGCCAAGCACCGGGGAGCTGTTTTTT
>TRBJ2-3|-|TRBV7-9|-
CASPPGRPYTDTQYF
TGTGCCAGCCCTCCGGGCAGGCCCTACACAGATACGCAGTATTTT
>TRBJ2-6|few|TRBV6-2/TRBV6-3|TRBD1
CASSYSGDSSGANVLTF
TGTGCCAGCAGTTACTCGGGGGACAGCTCTGGGGCCAACGTCCTGACTTTC
>TRBJ2-5|few|TRBV6-2/TRBV6-3|-
CASKWGRGKETQYF
TGTGCCAGCAAGTGGGGGCGAGGGAAAGAGACCCAGTACTTC
>TRBJ2-7|many|TRBV7-6|-
CASSLGYGIYEQYF
TGTGCCAGCAGCTTAGGATACGGGATCTACGAGCAGTACTTC
>TRBJ2-5|-|TRBV5-1|-
CASSGGAGPGETQYF
TGCGCCAGCAGCGGAGGAGCCGGACCCGGAGAGACCCAGTACTTC
>TRBJ2-3|once|TRBV6-6|TRBD2
CASSQDGGAYYTQYF
TGTGCCAGCAGCCAAGACGGGGGGGCCTACTATACGCAGTATTTT
>TRBJ1-2|-|TRBV6-5|-
CASSYRVEGGGYTF
TGTGCCAGCAGTTACCGCGTGGAAGGAGGTGGCTACACCTTC
>TRBJ2-7|-|TRBV20-1|-
CSATRGSFYEQYF
TGCAGTGCCACACGAGGTTCTTTTTACGAGCAGTACTTC
>TRBJ1-5|-|TRBV28|-
CASSLSLGAYQPQHF
TGTGCCAGCAGTTTATCTCTCGGGGCATACCAGCCCCAGCATTTT
>TRBJ2-7|-|TRBV28|TRBD1
CASSLWGQTVSYEQYF
TGTGCCAGCAGTTTATGGGGACAGACGGTCTCCTACGAGCAGTACTTC
>TRBJ2-4|few|TRBV11-1|TRBD2
CASSPDSGGAKNIQYF
TGTGCCAGCAGCCCGGACTCGGGGGGGGCCAAAAACATTCAGTACTTC
>TRBJ2-1|once|TRBV13|TRBD2
CASSLDGLAGANEQFF
TGTGCCAGCAGCTTAGATGGACTAGCGGGGGCTAATGAGCAGTTCTTC
>TRBJ2-3|-|TRBV7-6|-
CASSLGGFITDTQYF
TGTGCCAGCAGCTTAGGGGGCTTCATCACAGATACGCAGTATTTT
>TRBJ2-5|once|TRBV27|-
CASSFLSSVETQYF
TGTGCCAGCAGTTTTCTGAGTAGCGTAGAGACCCAGTACTTC
>TRBJ2-7|many|TRBV7-9|-
CASSVKGQKYEQYF
TGTGCCAGCAGCGTGAAAGGACAGAAATACGAGCAGTACTTC
>TRBJ2-5|many|TRBV5-6|-
CASSLGSGVETQYF
TGTGCCAGCAGCTTGGGGTCAGGGGTGGAGACCCAGTACTTC
>TRBJ1-5|few|TRBV7-9|-
CASSLQLGEPQHF
TGTGCCAGCAGCTTACAGCTGGGAGAGCCCCAGCATTTT
>TRBJ2-6|many|TRBV7-6|-
CASSQNRDAGANVLTF
TGTGCCAGCAGCCAGAACAGGGACGCTGGGGCCAACGTCCTGACTTTC